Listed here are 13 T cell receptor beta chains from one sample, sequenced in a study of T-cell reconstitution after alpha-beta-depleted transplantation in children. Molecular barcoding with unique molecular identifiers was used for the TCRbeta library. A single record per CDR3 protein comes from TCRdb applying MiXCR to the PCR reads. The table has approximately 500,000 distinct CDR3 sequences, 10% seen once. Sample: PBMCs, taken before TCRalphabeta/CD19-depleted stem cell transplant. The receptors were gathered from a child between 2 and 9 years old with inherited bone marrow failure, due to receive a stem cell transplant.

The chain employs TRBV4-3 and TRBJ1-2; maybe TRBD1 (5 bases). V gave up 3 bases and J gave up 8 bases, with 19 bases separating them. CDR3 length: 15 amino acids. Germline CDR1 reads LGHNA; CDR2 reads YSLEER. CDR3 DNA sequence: TGCGCCAGCAGCCAGGGTATCGGGACCGCGTCGGGCTACACCTTC. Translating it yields CASSQGIGTASGYTF.

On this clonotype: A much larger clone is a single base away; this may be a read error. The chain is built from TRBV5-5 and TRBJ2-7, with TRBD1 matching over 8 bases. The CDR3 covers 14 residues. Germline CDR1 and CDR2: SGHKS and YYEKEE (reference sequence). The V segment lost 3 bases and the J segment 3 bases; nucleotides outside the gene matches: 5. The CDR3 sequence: CASSSGQDIYEQYF. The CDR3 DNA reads TGTGCCAGCAGCTCGGGACAGGACATCTACGAGCAGTACTTC.

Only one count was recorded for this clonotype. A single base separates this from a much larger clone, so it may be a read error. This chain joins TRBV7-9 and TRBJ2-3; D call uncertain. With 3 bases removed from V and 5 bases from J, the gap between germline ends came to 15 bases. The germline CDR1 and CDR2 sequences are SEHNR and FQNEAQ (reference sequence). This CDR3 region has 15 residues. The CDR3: CASSLTTWAIDTQYF. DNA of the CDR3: TGTGCCAGCAGCTTGACCACTTGGGCCATAGATACGCAGTATTTT.

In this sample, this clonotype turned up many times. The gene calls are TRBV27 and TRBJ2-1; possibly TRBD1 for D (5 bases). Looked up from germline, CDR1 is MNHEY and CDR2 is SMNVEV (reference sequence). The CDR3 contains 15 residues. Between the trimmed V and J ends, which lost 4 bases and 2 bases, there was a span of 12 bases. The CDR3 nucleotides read TGTGCCAGCAGTTCGGAGACAGTTACCTACAATGAGCAGTTCTTC. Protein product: CASSSETVTYNEQFF.

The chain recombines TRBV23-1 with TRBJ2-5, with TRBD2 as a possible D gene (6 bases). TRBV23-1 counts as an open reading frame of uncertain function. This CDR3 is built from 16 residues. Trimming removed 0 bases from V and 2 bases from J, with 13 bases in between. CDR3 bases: TGCGCCAGCAGTCAATCGTCACTAGCTACTCAAGAGACCCAGTACTTC. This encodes CASSQSSLATQETQYF.

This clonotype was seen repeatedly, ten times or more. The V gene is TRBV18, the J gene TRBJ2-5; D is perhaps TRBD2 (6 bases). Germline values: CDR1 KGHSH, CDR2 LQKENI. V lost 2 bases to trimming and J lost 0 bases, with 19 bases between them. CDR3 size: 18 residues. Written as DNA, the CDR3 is TGTGCCAGCTCACCAGGACGGGAGAAGGTCTGGTACCAAGAGACCCAGTACTTC. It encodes CASSPGREKVWYQETQYF.

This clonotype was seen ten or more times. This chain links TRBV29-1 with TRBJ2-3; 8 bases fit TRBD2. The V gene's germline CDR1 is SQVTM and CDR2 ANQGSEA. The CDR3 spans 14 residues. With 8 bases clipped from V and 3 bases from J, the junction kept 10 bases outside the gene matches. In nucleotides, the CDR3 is TGCAGCACCGTATCGGGAGGGAGGACAGATACGCAGTATTTT. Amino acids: CSTVSGGRTDTQYF.

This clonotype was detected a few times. Written as DNA, the CDR3 is TGTGCCAGCAGCTTGGGGCCGGGAGGGTCACCCCTCCACTTT. Translating it yields CASSLGPGGSPLHF. V is TRBV5-5 and J is TRBJ1-6; D unresolved. Trimming took off 0 bases at V and 10 bases at J, with 11 bases between the two ends. The length of the CDR3 is 14 residues. CDR1 SGHKS and CDR2 YYEKEE come from the germline V gene (reference sequence).

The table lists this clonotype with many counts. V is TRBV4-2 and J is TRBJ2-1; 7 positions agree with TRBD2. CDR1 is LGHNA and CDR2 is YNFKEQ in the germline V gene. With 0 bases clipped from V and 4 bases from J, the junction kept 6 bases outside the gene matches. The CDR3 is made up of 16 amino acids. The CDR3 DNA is TGTGCCAGCAGCCAAGACCTACCGGGACTATACAATGAGCAGTTCTTC. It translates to CASSQDLPGLYNEQFF.

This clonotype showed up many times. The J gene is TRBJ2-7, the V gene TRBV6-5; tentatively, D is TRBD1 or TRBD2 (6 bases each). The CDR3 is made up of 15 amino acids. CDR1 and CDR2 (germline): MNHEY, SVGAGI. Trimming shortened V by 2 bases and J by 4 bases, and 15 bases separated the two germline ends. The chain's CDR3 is CASSYRSGEVYEQYF. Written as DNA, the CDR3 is TGTGCCAGCAGTTACCGGTCAGGGGAGGTTTACGAGCAGTACTTC.

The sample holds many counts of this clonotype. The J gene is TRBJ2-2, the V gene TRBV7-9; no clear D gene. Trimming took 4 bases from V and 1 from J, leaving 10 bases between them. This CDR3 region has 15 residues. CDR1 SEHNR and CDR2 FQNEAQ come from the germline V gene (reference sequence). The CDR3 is CASSWSAENTGELFF. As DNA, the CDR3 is TGTGCCAGCAGCTGGAGCGCCGAGAACACCGGGGAGCTGTTTTTT.

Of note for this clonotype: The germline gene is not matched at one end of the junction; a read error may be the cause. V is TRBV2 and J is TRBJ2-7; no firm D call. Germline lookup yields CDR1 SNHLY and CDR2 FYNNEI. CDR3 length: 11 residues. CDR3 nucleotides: TGTGCCAGCAGTACAACGTACGAGCCGTACTTC. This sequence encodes CASSTTYEPYF. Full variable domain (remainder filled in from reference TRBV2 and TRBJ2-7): EPEVTQTPSHQVTQMGQEVILRCVPISNHLYFYWYRQILGQKVEFLVSFYNNEISEKSEIFDDQFSVERPDGSNFTLKIRSTKLEDSAMYFCASSTTYEPYFGPGTRLTVT.

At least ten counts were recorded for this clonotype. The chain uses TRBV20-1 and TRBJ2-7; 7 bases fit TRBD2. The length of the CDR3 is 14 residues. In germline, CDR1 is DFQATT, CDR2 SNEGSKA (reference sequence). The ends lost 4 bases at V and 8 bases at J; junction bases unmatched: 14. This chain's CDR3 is CSATLASGNSQQYF. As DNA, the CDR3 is TGCAGTGCTACCCTCGCTAGCGGAAACTCCCAGCAGTACTTC.